This T cell receptor beta chain was documented in a study of blood T cell repertoires in COVID-19. This CDR3 is built from 15 residues. Per the germline V gene, CDR1 is MNHEY and CDR2 is SVGAGI. V lost 0 bases, J lost 5 bases, and 10 bases lay in between. A word on this clone: This sample also contains other DNA sequences that code for the same CDR3.

As originally analysed: Reference gene primer amplification gave estimated nucleated cell counts. Only in-frame clones appear in the TCRdb table, and some are missing; sequencing was by immunoSEQ multiplex PCR. Clone size and the V and J calls come from that table; the DNA yielded D and trimming. The sample has around 300,000 clones; roughly 91% are singletons. The source of this sequence is a man aged 45 to 65 with active or convalescent COVID-19. The chain employs TRBV6-5 and TRBJ1-4; weak D call: TRBD1 (6 bases). Sequenced material: peripheral blood. The DNA for the CDR3 is TGTGCCAGCAGTTACTCGACAGGTTTGAATGAAAAACTGTTTTTT. This codes for CASSYSTGLNEKLFF.